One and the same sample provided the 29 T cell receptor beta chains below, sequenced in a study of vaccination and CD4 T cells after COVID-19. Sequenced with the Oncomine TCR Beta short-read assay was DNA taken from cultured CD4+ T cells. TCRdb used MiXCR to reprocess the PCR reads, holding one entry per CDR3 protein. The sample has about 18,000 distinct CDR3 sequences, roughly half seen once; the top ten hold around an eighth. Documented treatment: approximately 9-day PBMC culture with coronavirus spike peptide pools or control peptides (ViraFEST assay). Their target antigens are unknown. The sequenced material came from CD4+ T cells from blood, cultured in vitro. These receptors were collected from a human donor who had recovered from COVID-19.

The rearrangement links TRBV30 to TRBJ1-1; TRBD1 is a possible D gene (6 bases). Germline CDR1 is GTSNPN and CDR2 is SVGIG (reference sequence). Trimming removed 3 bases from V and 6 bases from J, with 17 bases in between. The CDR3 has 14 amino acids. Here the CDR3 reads CAWRGHSGEAEAFF. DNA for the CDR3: TGTGCCTGGAGAGGGCACTCAGGGGAGGCTGAAGCTTTCTTT.

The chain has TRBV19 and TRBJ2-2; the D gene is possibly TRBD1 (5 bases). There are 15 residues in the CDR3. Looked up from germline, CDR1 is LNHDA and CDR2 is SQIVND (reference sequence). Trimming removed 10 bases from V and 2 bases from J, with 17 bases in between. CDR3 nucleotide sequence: TGTGCCACACAAGTAGGGGCGGCTAACACCGGGGAGCTGTTTTTT. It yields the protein CATQVGAANTGELFF.

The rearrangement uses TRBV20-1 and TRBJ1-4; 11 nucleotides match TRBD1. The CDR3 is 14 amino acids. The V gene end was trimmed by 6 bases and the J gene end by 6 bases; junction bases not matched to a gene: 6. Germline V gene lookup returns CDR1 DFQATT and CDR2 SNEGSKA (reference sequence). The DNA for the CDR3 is TGCAGTGCCTACTGGACAGGGGGCGATGAAAAACTGTTTTTT. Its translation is CSAYWTGGDEKLFF.

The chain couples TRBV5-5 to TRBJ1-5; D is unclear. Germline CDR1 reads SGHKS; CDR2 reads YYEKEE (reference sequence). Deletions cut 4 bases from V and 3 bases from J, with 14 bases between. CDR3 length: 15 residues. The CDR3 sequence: CASSPFGGSNQPQHF. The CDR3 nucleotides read TGTGCCAGCAGCCCCTTTGGAGGGTCCAATCAGCCCCAGCATTTT.

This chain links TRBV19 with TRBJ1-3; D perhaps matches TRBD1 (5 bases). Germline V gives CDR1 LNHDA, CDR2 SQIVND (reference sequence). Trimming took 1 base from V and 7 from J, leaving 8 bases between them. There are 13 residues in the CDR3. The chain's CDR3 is CASSIGGGNTIYF. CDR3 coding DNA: TGTGCCAGTAGTATAGGTGGGGGGAACACCATATATTTT.

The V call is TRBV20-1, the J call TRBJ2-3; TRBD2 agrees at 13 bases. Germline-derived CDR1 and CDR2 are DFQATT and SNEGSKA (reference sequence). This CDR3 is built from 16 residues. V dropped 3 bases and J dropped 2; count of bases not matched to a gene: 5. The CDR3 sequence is CSASTGLAGTTDTQYF. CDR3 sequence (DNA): TGCAGTGCTAGTACGGGACTAGCGGGAACCACAGATACGCAGTATTTT.

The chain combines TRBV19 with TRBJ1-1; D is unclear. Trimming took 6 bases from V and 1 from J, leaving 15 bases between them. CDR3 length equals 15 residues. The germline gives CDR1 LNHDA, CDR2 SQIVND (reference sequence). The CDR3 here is CASSEGSSSNTEAFF. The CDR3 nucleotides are TGTGCCAGTAGCGAAGGCTCAAGTTCGAACACTGAAGCTTTCTTT.

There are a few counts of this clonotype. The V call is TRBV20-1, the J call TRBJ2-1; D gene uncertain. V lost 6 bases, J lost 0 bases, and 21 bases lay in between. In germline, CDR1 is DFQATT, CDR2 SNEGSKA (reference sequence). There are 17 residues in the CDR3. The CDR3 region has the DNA TGCAGTGCCATGACTGGGTGGGGTTCACTCTCCTACAATGAGCAGTTCTTC. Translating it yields CSAMTGWGSLSYNEQFF.

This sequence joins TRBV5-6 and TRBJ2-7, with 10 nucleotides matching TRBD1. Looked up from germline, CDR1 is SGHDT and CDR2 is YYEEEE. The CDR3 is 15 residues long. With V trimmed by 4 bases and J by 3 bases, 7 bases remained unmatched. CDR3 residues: CASSLGGTGVYEQYF. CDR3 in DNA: TGTGCCAGCAGCCTGGGAGGGACAGGGGTCTACGAGCAGTACTTC.

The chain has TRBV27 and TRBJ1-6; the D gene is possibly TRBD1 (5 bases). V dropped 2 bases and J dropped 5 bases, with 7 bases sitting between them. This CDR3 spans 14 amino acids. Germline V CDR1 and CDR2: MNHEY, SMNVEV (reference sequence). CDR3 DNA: TGTGCCAGCAGTTTACAGGGACATAATTCACCCCTCCACTTT. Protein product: CASSLQGHNSPLHF.

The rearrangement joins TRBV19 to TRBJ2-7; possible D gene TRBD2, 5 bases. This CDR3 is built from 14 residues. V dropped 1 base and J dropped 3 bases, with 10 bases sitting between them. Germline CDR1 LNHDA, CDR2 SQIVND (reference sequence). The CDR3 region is CASSIVSGVYEQYF. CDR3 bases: TGTGCCAGTAGTATAGTCTCCGGGGTCTACGAGCAGTACTTC.

DNA for the CDR3: TGTGCCAGCAGTGTTAAGGGGGTAGGGCAGCCCCAGCATTTT. The encoded protein is CASSVKGVGQPQHF. The chain couples TRBV6-1 to TRBJ1-5; D might be TRBD1 (6 bases). Germline assignment: CDR1 MNHNS and CDR2 SASEGT. This CDR3 region has 14 residues. V lost 4 bases to trimming and J lost 7 bases, with 14 bases between them.

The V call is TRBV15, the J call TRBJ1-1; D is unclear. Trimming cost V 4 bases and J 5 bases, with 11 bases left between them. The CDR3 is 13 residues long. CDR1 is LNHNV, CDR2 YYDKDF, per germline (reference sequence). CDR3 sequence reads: CATSMRGGTEAFF. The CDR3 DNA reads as TGTGCCACCAGCATGAGAGGTGGTACTGAAGCTTTCTTT. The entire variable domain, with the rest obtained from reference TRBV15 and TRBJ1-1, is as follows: DAMVIQNPRYQVTQFGKPVTLSCSQTLNHNVMYWYQQKSSQAPKLLFHYYDKDFNNEADTPDNFQSRRPNTSFCFLDIRSPGLGDTAMYLCATSMRGGTEAFFGQGTRLTVV.

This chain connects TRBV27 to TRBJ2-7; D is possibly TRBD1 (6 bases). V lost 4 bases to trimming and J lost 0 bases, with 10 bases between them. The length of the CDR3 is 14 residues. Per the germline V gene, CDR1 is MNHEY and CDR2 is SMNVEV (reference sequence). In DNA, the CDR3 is TGTGCCAGCAGTTCCCGGGACAACTCCTACGAGCAGTACTTC. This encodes CASSSRDNSYEQYF.

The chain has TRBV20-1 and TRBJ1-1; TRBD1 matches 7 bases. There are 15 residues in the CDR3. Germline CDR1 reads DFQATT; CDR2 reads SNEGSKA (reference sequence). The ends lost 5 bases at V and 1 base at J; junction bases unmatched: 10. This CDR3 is CSAQKGDSGNTEAFF. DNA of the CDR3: TGCAGTGCTCAAAAAGGGGACAGTGGGAACACTGAAGCTTTCTTT.

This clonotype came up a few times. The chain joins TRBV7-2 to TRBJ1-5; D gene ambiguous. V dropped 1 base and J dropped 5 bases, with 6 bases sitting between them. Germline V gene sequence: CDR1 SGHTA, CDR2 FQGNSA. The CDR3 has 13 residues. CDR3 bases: TGTGCCAGCAGCTTAGATCTGGATCAGCCCCAGCATTTT. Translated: CASSLDLDQPQHF.

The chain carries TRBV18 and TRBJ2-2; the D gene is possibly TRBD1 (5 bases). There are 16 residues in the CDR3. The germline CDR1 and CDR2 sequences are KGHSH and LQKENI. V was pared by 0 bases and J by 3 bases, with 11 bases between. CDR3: CASSPPISRDTGELFF. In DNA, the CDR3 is TGTGCCAGCTCACCACCGATCTCCAGGGACACCGGGGAGCTGTTTTTT.

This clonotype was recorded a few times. The CDR3 DNA sequence: TGTGCCAGCAGTTTCCTCAACACCGGGGAGCTGTTTTTT. This translates into CASSFLNTGELFF. This chain uses TRBV27 with TRBJ2-2; D not certain. This CDR3 is built from 13 residues. Germline lookup yields CDR1 MNHEY and CDR2 SMNVEV (reference sequence). Trimming took 3 bases from V and 2 from J, leaving 4 bases between them.

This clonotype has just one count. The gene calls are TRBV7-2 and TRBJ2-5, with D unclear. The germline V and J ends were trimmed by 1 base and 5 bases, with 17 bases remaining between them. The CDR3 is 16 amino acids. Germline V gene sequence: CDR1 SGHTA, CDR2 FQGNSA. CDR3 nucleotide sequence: TGTGCCAGCAGCTTAGTCGCAGCAAGCCAGTGGGAGACCCAGTACTTC. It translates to CASSLVAASQWETQYF.

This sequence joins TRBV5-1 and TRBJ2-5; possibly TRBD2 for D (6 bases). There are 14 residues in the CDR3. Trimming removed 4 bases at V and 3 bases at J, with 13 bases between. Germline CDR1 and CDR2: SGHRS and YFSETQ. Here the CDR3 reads CASSPGGGEETQYF. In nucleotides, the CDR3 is TGCGCCAGCAGCCCCGGTGGAGGGGAAGAGACCCAGTACTTC. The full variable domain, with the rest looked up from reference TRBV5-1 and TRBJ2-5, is KAGVTQTPRYLIKTRGQQVTLSCSPISGHRSVSWYQQTPGQGLQFLFEYFSETQRNKGNFPGRFSGRQFSNSRSEMNVSTLELGDSALYLCASSPGGGEETQYFGPGTRLLVL.

CDR3 DNA sequence: TGTGCCAGTAATCCCGGACAGGGTTGGCAGCCCCAGCATTTT. Amino acids: CASNPGQGWQPQHF. This chain links TRBV19 with TRBJ1-5; 8 nucleotides line up with TRBD1. CDR3 size: 14 residues. Trimming at V came to 7 bases and at J to 7 bases, leaving 9 bases not matched to a gene. Germline values: CDR1 LNHDA, CDR2 SQIVND (reference sequence).

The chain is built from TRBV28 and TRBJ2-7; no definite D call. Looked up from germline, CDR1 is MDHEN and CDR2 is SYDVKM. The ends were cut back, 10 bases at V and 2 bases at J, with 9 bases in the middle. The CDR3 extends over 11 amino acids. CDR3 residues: CATRSPYEQYF. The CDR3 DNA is TGTGCCACCCGGTCACCCTACGAGCAGTACTTC.

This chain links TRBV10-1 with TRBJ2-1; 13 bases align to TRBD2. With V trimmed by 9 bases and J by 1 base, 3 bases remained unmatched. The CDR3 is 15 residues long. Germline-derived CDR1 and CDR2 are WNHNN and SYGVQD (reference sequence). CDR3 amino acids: CASGLAGASYNEQFF. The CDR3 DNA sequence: TGCGCCAGTGGACTAGCGGGGGCTTCCTACAATGAGCAGTTCTTC.

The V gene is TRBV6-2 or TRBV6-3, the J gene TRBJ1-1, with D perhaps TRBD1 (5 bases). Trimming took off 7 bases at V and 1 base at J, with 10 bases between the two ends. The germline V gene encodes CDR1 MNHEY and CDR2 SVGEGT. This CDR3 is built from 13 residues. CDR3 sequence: CASKRGRNTEAFF. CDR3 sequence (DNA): TGTGCCAGCAAGCGGGGGAGGAACACTGAAGCTTTCTTT.

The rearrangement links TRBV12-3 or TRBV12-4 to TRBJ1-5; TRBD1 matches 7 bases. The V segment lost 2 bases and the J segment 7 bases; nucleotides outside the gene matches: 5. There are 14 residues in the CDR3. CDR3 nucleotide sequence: TGTGCCAGCAGTTTACACAGGGGAGGACAGCCCCAGCATTTT. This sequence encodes CASSLHRGGQPQHF.

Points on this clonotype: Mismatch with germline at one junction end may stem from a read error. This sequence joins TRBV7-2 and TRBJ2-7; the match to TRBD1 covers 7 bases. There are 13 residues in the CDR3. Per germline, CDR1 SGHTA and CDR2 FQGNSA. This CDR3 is CASSLDRVSEQYF. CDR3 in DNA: TGTGCCAGCAGTTTAGACAGGGTGAGCGAGCAGTACTTC.

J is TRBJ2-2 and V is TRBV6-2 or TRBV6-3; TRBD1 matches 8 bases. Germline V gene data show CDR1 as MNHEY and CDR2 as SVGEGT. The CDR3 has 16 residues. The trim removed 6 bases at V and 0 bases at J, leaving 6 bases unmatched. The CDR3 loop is CASRLDRGPNTGELFF. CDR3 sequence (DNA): TGTGCCAGCAGACTTGACAGGGGACCGAACACCGGGGAGCTGTTTTTT.

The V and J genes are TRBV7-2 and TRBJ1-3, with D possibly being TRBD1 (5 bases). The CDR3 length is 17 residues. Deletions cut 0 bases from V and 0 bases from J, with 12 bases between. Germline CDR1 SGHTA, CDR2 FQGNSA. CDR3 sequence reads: CASSLAVDIVSGNTIYF. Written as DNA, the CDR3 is TGTGCCAGCAGCTTAGCGGTGGACATTGTCTCTGGAAACACCATATATTTT.

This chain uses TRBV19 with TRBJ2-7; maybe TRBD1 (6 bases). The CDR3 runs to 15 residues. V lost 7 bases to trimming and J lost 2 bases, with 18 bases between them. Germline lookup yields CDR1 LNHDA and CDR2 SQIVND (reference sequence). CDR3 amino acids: CASTQQWGLAYEQYF. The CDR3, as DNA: TGTGCCAGTACCCAACAGTGGGGGCTAGCCTACGAGCAGTACTTC.